This is a list of T cell receptor beta chains from one sample in a study of blood T cells in healthy people across ages. TCRdb re-called the 5' RACE reads with MiXCR, one entry per CDR3 protein. Of about 900,000 distinct CDR3 sequences detected, around 48% appear once; the ten largest clones hold 13%. The sequenced sample was blood. The receptors shown here come from a man aged 25-45 years in good health. CDR3s include the opening cysteine and the closing phenylalanine or tryptophan. The D gene is left open where the match is weak. A row's size may be missing; if present it is once, few, many or a size class.

>TRBJ2-1|TRBV6-2/TRBV6-3|.|TRBD2
CASSRLAGGLEEQFF
TGTGCCAGCAGCCGCTTGGCGGGGGGCTTGGAGGAGCAGTTCTTC
>TRBJ2-3|TRBV12-3/TRBV12-4|many|.
CASSLEGLEDTQYF
TGTGCCAGCAGTTTAGAGGGGTTAGAAGATACGCAGTATTTT
>TRBJ1-1|TRBV2|many|TRBD1
CASSFQGGNTEAFF
TGTGCCAGCAGTTTTCAGGGGGGTAACACTGAAGCTTTCTTT
>TRBJ2-5|TRBV11-3|.|.
CASSNTGGVETQYF
TGTGCCAGCAGCAACACAGGGGGGGTAGAGACCCAGTACTTC
>TRBJ2-5|TRBV12-3/TRBV12-4|.|.
CASSSTGSKETQYF
TGTGCCAGCAGTTCAACAGGGAGTAAAGAGACCCAGTACTTC
>TRBJ2-7|TRBV9|few|.
CASSVDNGGLREQYF
TGTGCCAGCAGCGTAGATAACGGGGGACTGAGGGAGCAGTACTTC
>TRBJ1-1|TRBV3-1|few|.
CASSQVLGGTEAFF
TGTGCCAGCAGCCAAGTTCTGGGGGGTACTGAAGCTTTCTTT
>TRBJ2-7|TRBV5-1|few|TRBD2
CASPHPPGLAGKLYEQYF
TGCGCCAGCCCTCATCCACCTGGACTAGCGGGGAAGCTGTACGAGCAGTACTTC
>TRBJ2-2|TRBV6-5|.|TRBD2
CASSYGLADTGELFF
TGTGCCAGCAGTTACGGTCTAGCGGACACCGGGGAGCTGTTTTTT
>TRBJ2-5|TRBV3-1|few|.
CASSTTRQETQYF
TGTGCCAGCAGTACGACTAGACAAGAGACCCAGTACTTC
>TRBJ1-1|TRBV2|few|.
CASSATDRKNTEAFF
TGTGCCAGCAGTGCTACCGACAGGAAGAACACTGAAGCTTTCTTT
>TRBJ2-1|TRBV5-1|.|.
CASSLGQGSNNEQFF
TGCGCCAGCAGCTTGGGCCAGGGATCCAACAATGAGCAGTTCTTC
>TRBJ2-3|TRBV10-3|.|TRBD2
CATRRGARTDTQYF
TGTGCCACCAGGCGGGGGGCTCGCACAGATACGCAGTATTTT
>TRBJ1-1|TRBV5-1|few|.
CASSLARTANTEAFF
TGCGCCAGCAGCTTGGCTAGGACCGCTAACACTGAAGCTTTCTTT
>TRBJ2-3|TRBV3-1|.|.
CASSQQGGTQYF
TGTGCCAGCAGCCAGCAGGGGGGGACGCAGTATTTT
>TRBJ2-1|TRBV28|.|TRBD2
CASSRRLAALYNEQFF
TGTGCCAGCAGTCGCAGACTAGCGGCCCTCTACAATGAGCAGTTCTTC
>TRBJ2-5|TRBV6-2/TRBV6-3|few|TRBD1
CASSKQGPSETQYF
TGTGCCAGCAGTAAACAGGGGCCCTCGGAGACCCAGTACTTC
>TRBJ2-5|TRBV20-1|.|.
CSARVAGRGETQYF
TGCAGTGCTAGGGTGGCGGGGAGAGGAGAGACCCAGTACTTC
>TRBJ2-3|TRBV6-5|.|TRBD2
CTSSYTTKRGANTDTQYF
TGTACCAGCAGTTACACGACTAAGCGGGGGGCCAACACAGATACGCAGTATTTT
>TRBJ2-1|TRBV12-3/TRBV12-4|.|.
CASRNAGAYNEQFF
TGTGCCAGCAGAAACGCGGGCGCCTACAATGAGCAGTTCTTC
>TRBJ1-1|TRBV5-6|.|.
CASTTGFTEAFF
TGTGCCAGCACGACAGGTTTCACTGAAGCTTTCTTT
>TRBJ1-3|TRBV11-3|once|TRBD1
CASSYRQGLGNTIYF
TGTGCCAGCAGCTACCGACAGGGGCTGGGAAACACCATATATTTT
>TRBJ1-1|TRBV20-1|.|.
CSASGGNTEAFF
TGCAGTGCTAGTGGGGGGAACACTGAAGCTTTCTTT
>TRBJ2-7|TRBV6-6|few|TRBD1
CASTGQGPYEQYF
TGTGCCAGCACGGGACAGGGTCCCTACGAGCAGTACTTC
>TRBJ1-1|TRBV4-2|.|.
CASSQYGTEAFF
TGTGCCAGCAGCCAATACGGGACTGAAGCTTTCTTT
>TRBJ1-5|TRBV27|.|TRBD1
CASSFRQGRQPQHF
TGTGCCAGCAGTTTCCGACAGGGACGACAGCCCCAGCATTTT
>TRBJ2-5|TRBV5-1|few|.
CASSTGTSRETQYF
TGCGCCAGTTCAACGGGAACTTCGAGAGAGACCCAGTACTTC
>TRBJ2-5|TRBV7-9|.|.
CASSLDPGIKGTQYF
TGTGCCAGCAGCTTAGACCCAGGGATTAAGGGGACCCAGTACTTC
>TRBJ1-1|TRBV4-2|.|.
CASRVGRLAFF
TGTGCCAGCAGAGTTGGACGGTTGGCTTTCTTT
>TRBJ2-3|TRBV27|.|.
CASSLQVGDTQYF
TGTGCCAGCAGCCTCCAAGTCGGAGATACGCAGTATTTT
>TRBJ1-4|TRBV5-5|.|.
CASSPVQGANEKLFF
TGTGCCAGCAGCCCGGTTCAGGGCGCTAATGAAAAACTGTTTTTT
>TRBJ2-7|TRBV12-3/TRBV12-4|few|TRBD2
CASSLVRGGDEQYF
TGTGCCAGCAGTTTAGTTAGGGGAGGGGACGAGCAGTACTTC
>TRBJ1-2|TRBV4-3|.|TRBD1
CASSQEMTGDGVHYGYTF
TGCGCCAGCAGCCAAGAGATGACAGGGGACGGGGTGCACTATGGCTACACCTTC
>TRBJ1-1|TRBV9|.|.
CASSVVPYEAEAFF
TGTGCCAGCAGCGTAGTCCCCTACGAGGCTGAAGCTTTCTTT
>TRBJ2-3|TRBV20-1|.|.
CSASQELSTDTQYF
TGCAGTGCTAGTCAGGAACTGAGCACAGATACGCAGTATTTT
>TRBJ2-2|TRBV7-3|.|.
CASSSMAGNTGELFF
TGTGCCAGCAGTTCGATGGCAGGGAACACCGGGGAGCTGTTTTTT
>TRBJ2-3|TRBV7-2|.|.
CASSWRPREMGFDTETQYF
TGTGCCAGCAGCTGGAGGCCCCGGGAAATGGGTTTTGACACAGAGACGCAGTATTTT
>TRBJ1-1|TRBV5-1|.|.
CASSLTDRNMNTEAFF
TGCGCCAGCAGCTTGACTGACAGGAACATGAACACTGAAGCTTTCTTT
>TRBJ1-6|TRBV7-2|.|.
CASSFTGPNSPLHF
TGTGCCAGCAGCTTCACAGGTCCGAATTCACCCCTCCACTTT
>TRBJ2-1|TRBV3-1|.|.
CASSQDGNSQFF
TGTGCCAGCAGCCAAGATGGGAATAGTCAGTTCTTC
>TRBJ2-5|TRBV29-1|.|TRBD1
CSVRDSNYNEQYF
TGCAGCGTCCGGGACAGCAATTACAATGAGCAGTACTTC
>TRBJ2-4|TRBV10-3|few|TRBD2
CAISGDSGGASAKNIQYF
TGTGCCATCAGTGGCGATAGCGGGGGGGCCAGTGCCAAAAACATTCAGTACTTC
>TRBJ2-1|TRBV2|few|.
CASYGGRPYNEQFF
TGTGCCAGCTACGGAGGTCGTCCCTACAATGAGCAGTTCTTC
>TRBJ1-2|TRBV4-3|.|.
CASSPDPGSNYDYTF
TGCGCCAGCAGCCCCGACCCGGGTTCTAACTATGACTACACCTTC
>TRBJ2-7|TRBV12-3/TRBV12-4|few|.
CASSFLDKSSYEQYF
TGTGCCAGCAGTTTTCTGGACAAGAGTTCCTACGAGCAGTACTTC
>TRBJ2-3|TRBV4-1|.|.
CASSQDLGSEGDTQYF
TGCGCCAGCAGCCAAGATCTAGGGAGTGAGGGAGATACGCAGTATTTT
>TRBJ2-7|TRBV20-1|.|.
CSARIASSYEQYF
TGCAGTGCTAGAATCGCCAGCTCCTACGAGCAGTACTTC
>TRBJ1-5|TRBV7-9|few|TRBD1
CASSTTDRAYQPQHF
TGTGCCAGCAGCACCACGGACAGGGCCTATCAGCCCCAGCATTTT
>TRBJ1-1|TRBV7-9|few|.
CASNIPSASLNTEAFF
TGTGCCAGCAACATCCCTTCCGCGAGTTTGAACACTGAAGCTTTCTTT
>TRBJ2-3|TRBV20-1|.|TRBD1
CSARDQGQATWADTQYF
TGCAGTGCTAGAGATCAGGGACAGGCCACTTGGGCAGATACGCAGTATTTT
>TRBJ2-3|TRBV29-1|.|TRBD1
CSAKRDRGTDTQYF
TGCAGCGCCAAACGGGACAGGGGAACAGATACGCAGTATTTT
>TRBJ2-7|TRBV4-1|.|TRBD1
CASSQGDRGRRYEQYF
TGCGCCAGCAGCCAAGGAGACAGGGGGCGAAGGTACGAGCAGTACTTC
>TRBJ2-3|TRBV11-2|.|TRBD2
CASSLDKWRGAEGTDTQYF
TGTGCCAGCAGCTTAGATAAATGGCGGGGGGCGGAGGGCACAGATACGCAGTATTTT